One and the same sample provided the 23 T cell receptor beta chains below, sequenced in a study of CD8+ T cells in alopecia areata. As for treatment: oral pan-JAK inhibitor, 5-10 mg twice daily. Extraction of RNA preceded its reverse transcription into cDNA, which served as the sequencing template. Repertoires were generated with immunoSEQ multiplex PCR, while TCRdb's copy carries only in-frame clones and drops some. Counted here are about 110,000 clones, around 50% occurring once; the ten biggest clones make up less than 15%. The sequences come from CD8+ T cells sorted from blood, collected at week 24, from a patient treated with tofacitinib. These receptors all come from a human donor with alopecia areata.

The V gene is TRBV11-2, the J gene TRBJ2-3, with 9 bases matching TRBD2. This CDR3 is built from 16 residues. Germline V gives CDR1 SGHAT, CDR2 FQNNGV. Trimming took 4 bases from V and 6 from J; bases not matched to a gene: 11. Here the CDR3 DNA reads TGTGCCAGCAGCTCCCTCGGAGCGGGGGGCTGGGATACGCAGTATTTT. Translated: CASSSLGAGGWDTQYF.

The chain joins TRBV2 to TRBJ2-7; 8 positions match TRBD1. Germline assignment: CDR1 SNHLY and CDR2 FYNNEI. V lost 4 bases, J lost 2 bases, and 7 bases stayed unmatched. The length of the CDR3 is 15 residues. This CDR3 reads CASSVDRGPAYEQYF. The CDR3 region has the DNA TGTGCCAGCAGTGTTGACAGGGGCCCTGCCTACGAGCAGTACTTC.

J is TRBJ2-7 and V is TRBV29-1; weak D call: TRBD2 (5 bases). V was shortened by 4 bases and J by 2 bases, with 12 bases between the two germline ends. This CDR3 comprises 13 residues. CDR1 and CDR2 (germline): SQVTM, ANQGSEA. The CDR3, as DNA: TGCAGCGTTGGTCGGGGAATGGCCTACGAGCAGTACTTC. Protein sequence: CSVGRGMAYEQYF.

The V call is TRBV29-1, the J call TRBJ2-3; D is ambiguous. The germline gives CDR1 SQVTM, CDR2 ANQGSEA. V gave up 6 bases and J gave up 1 base, with 8 bases separating them. The CDR3 is 12 residues long. The CDR3: CSVRQGTDTQYF. The CDR3 nucleotides are TGCAGCGTGCGCCAGGGCACAGATACGCAGTATTTT.

This chain links TRBV6-5 with TRBJ1-2; tentative D call: TRBD1 (5 bases). Trimming left V 0 bases short and J 8 bases short, with 16 bases between. Per the germline V gene, CDR1 is MNHEY and CDR2 is SVGAGI. The CDR3 has 15 residues. The CDR3 DNA reads TGTGCCAGCAGTTACTCGATGGACCCAGGGATGGGCTACACCTTC. Translated: CASSYSMDPGMGYTF.

This chain's CDR3 is CAARDYYGYTF. The CDR3 DNA sequence: TGTGCCGCCAGGGATTACTATGGCTACACCTTC. V is TRBV6-5 and J is TRBJ1-2; TRBD1 is a possible D gene (5 bases). CDR1 MNHEY and CDR2 SVGAGI come from the germline V gene. CDR3 length equals 11 residues. V lost 11 bases, J lost 3 bases, and 10 bases lay in between.

This chain links TRBV6-1 with TRBJ1-6; D gene uncertain. Trimming removed 7 bases from V and 5 bases from J, with 9 bases in between. The CDR3 contains 13 residues. Germline V gene sequence: CDR1 MNHNS, CDR2 SASEGT. The CDR3 loop reads CASTRADNSPLHF. The DNA for the CDR3 is TGTGCCAGCACTCGGGCAGATAATTCACCCCTCCACTTT.

V gene TRBV30 combines with J gene TRBJ1-1, with TRBD1 as a possible D gene (6 bases). V dropped 7 bases and J dropped 4 bases, with 16 bases sitting between them. CDR3 size: 13 residues. The V gene's germline CDR1 is GTSNPN and CDR2 SVGIG (reference sequence). The CDR3 reads CASEQGVGTEAFF. CDR3 bases: TGTGCCTCAGAACAGGGAGTGGGCACTGAAGCTTTCTTT.

The CDR3: CASTGTSNYEQYF. DNA for the CDR3: TGCGCCAGCACCGGGACTAGCAACTACGAGCAGTACTTC. V and J are TRBV10-2 and TRBJ2-7; 9 bases agree with TRBD2. CDR3 length: 13 residues. Germline-derived CDR1 and CDR2 are WSHSY and SAAADI. Unmatched junction bases numbered 4, after V lost 7 bases and J lost 3 bases.

This clone was seen a few times. This chain connects TRBV7-9 to TRBJ2-5; 7 nucleotides align to TRBD1. Unmatched junction bases numbered 14, after V lost 5 bases and J lost 2 bases. The CDR3 has 17 amino acids. Germline V gene data show CDR1 as SEHNR and CDR2 as FQNEAQ (reference sequence). CDR3 sequence: CASSPHLDRPIQETQYF. The CDR3 nucleotides read TGTGCCAGCAGCCCGCACCTGGACAGGCCGATACAAGAGACCCAGTACTTC.

The V and J genes are TRBV4-2 and TRBJ2-7; the match to TRBD1 covers 8 bases. Germline loops: CDR1 LGHNA, CDR2 YNFKEQ. The CDR3 runs to 14 residues. After removal of 4 bases from V and 6 bases from J, the junction contained 8 bases not matched to a gene. The CDR3 region is CASSPGQGSGEQYF. In DNA form, the CDR3 reads TGTGCCAGCAGCCCCGGACAGGGTTCAGGCGAGCAGTACTTC.

The V gene is TRBV13, the J gene TRBJ2-3, with D perhaps matching TRBD1 (6 bases). Trimming stripped 2 bases from V and 2 bases from J, with 11 bases between. CDR3 length equals 15 residues. Germline loops: CDR1 PRHDT, CDR2 FYEKMQ (reference sequence). CDR3 in amino acids: CASSLRGSYTDTQYF. The CDR3 DNA sequence: TGTGCCAGCAGCTTAAGGGGGTCCTACACAGATACGCAGTATTTT.

This clone has just a few counts. The chain joins TRBV25-1 to TRBJ1-2; D is unclear. The CDR3 sequence is 13 residues long. Germline V gene data show CDR1 as MGHDK and CDR2 as SYGVNS. V gave up 3 bases and J gave up 0 bases, with 5 bases separating them. CDR3 nucleotide sequence: TGTGCCAGCAGTGACAGTTCTAACTATGGCTACACCTTC. Translating gives CASSDSSNYGYTF.

The V and J genes are TRBV5-4 and TRBJ1-1, with 8 positions matching TRBD1. J gave up 1 base and V 5 bases, and 4 bases lay outside the gene matches. Per germline, CDR1 SGHNT and CDR2 YYREEE (reference sequence). This CDR3 comprises 14 residues. The CDR3 here is CASREGTGNTEAFF. CDR3 DNA: TGTGCCAGCAGAGAGGGGACAGGGAACACTGAAGCTTTCTTT.

This chain connects TRBV18 to TRBJ2-7; unclear D gene. Germline-derived CDR1 and CDR2 are KGHSH and LQKENI. CDR3 length equals 13 residues. V gave up 6 bases and J gave up 0 bases, with 9 bases separating them. CDR3 sequence (DNA): TGTGCCAGCTCGGACGGGCGCTCCTACGAGCAGTACTTC. This gives the protein CASSDGRSYEQYF.

V is TRBV5-6 and J is TRBJ2-2; D is uncertain. Germline V gene data show CDR1 as SGHDT and CDR2 as YYEEEE. V shed 0 bases and J shed 1 base, with 7 bases lying between them. CDR3 length equals 15 residues. CDR3 bases: TGTGCCAGCAGCTTGGACGGAAGGAACACCGGGGAGCTGTTTTTT. Protein sequence: CASSLDGRNTGELFF.

This sequence joins TRBV6-1 and TRBJ2-7; TRBD1 aligns across 7 bases. Germline V lookup: CDR1 MNHNS, CDR2 SASEGT. This CDR3 comprises 11 residues. Trimming removed 5 bases from V and 11 bases from J; junction bases left unmatched: 6. In DNA form, the CDR3 reads TGTGCCAGCAGTTACAACACAGGGGAGTACTTC. It encodes CASSYNTGEYF.

The chain combines TRBV13 with TRBJ1-1, with a tentative D call TRBD1 (6 bases). The CDR3 spans 15 residues. Germline values: CDR1 PRHDT, CDR2 FYEKMQ (reference sequence). V was pared by 2 bases and J by 0 bases, with 10 bases between. CDR3 sequence reads: CASSLRGGMNTEAFF. In DNA, the CDR3 is TGTGCCAGCAGCTTAAGGGGGGGAATGAACACTGAAGCTTTCTTT.

The chain has TRBV6-5 and TRBJ1-2; no clear D gene. CDR1 is MNHEY, CDR2 SVGAGI, per germline. The CDR3 has 14 residues. The V gene lost 0 bases and the J gene lost 5 bases, with 10 bases spanning the gap. The CDR3 sequence: CASSYSEGGYGYTF. The DNA of the CDR3 is TGTGCCAGCAGTTACTCGGAGGGAGGGTATGGCTACACCTTC.

The rearrangement links TRBV10-3 to TRBJ2-1; possibly TRBD2 for D (5 bases). CDR3 size: 16 residues. Germline CDR1 ENHRY, CDR2 SYGVKD. The V and J ends lost 0 bases and 6 bases respectively, with 15 bases between them. The CDR3 nucleotides are TGTGCCATCAGTGAGTCAGTGTCAGTAGGGAGCAATGAGCAGTTCTTC. Encoded protein: CAISESVSVGSNEQFF.

The chain links TRBV9 to TRBJ2-2, with D uncertain. Germline assignment: CDR1 SGDLS and CDR2 YYNGEE. Trimming shortened V by 3 bases and J by 5 bases, and 5 bases separated the two germline ends. The CDR3 sequence is 12 residues long. CDR3 nucleotides: TGTGCCAGCAGCGGTGGGACCGGGGAGCTGTTTTTT. Its protein is CASSGGTGELFF. Drawing the rest from reference TRBV9 and TRBJ2-2, the complete variable domain is DSGVTQTPKHLITATGQRVTLRCSPRSGDLSVYWYQQSLDQGLQFLIQYYNGEERAKGNILERFSAQQFPDLHSELNLSSLELGDSALYFCASSGGTGELFFGEGSRLTVL.

The chain links TRBV30 to TRBJ2-3; D remains unclear. The CDR3 has 14 residues. V was clipped by 2 bases and J by 2 bases, with 11 bases between them. Germline V gene sequence: CDR1 GTSNPN, CDR2 SVGIG (reference sequence). The chain's CDR3 is CAWSLILPTDTQYF. The CDR3 DNA reads TGTGCCTGGAGTTTAATCCTGCCCACAGATACGCAGTATTTT.

CDR3 sequence (DNA): TGCGCCAGCAGCCCTTTTCTATCAGATAATGAAAAACTGTTTTTT. Translated, it gives CASSPFLSDNEKLFF. This chain connects TRBV4-3 to TRBJ1-4; D is ambiguous. This CDR3 comprises 15 residues. Trimming left V 4 bases short and J 4 bases short, with 13 bases between. Germline loops: CDR1 LGHNA, CDR2 YSLEER.